This note documents a single T cell receptor (beta chain) sequence. Antigen: not known. Following autologous stem cell transplantation, relapse occurred in every patient, and exposure to brentuximab vedotin varied. V dropped 4 bases and J dropped 9 bases, with 13 bases sitting between them. This CDR3 region has 13 residues. The V gene's germline CDR1 is MDHEN and CDR2 SYDVKM. These data originate in a study of PD-1 blockade in classical Hodgkin lymphoma. Study observations and caveats: TCR diversity rose significantly by C4D1 in CD4+ but not CD8+ cells. Diminished baseline TCR diversity has been reported in newly diagnosed patients relative to healthy donors.

Produced via immunoSEQ multiplex PCR; TCRdb's table is partial and in-frame only. The data show roughly 150,000 clones, with nearly 80% seen just once and about 9% held by the top ten. The receptor was isolated from a human donor with classical Hodgkin lymphoma. Sequencing used peripheral blood mononuclear cells (PBMCs), obtained before the second cycle of nivolumab. V and J are TRBV28 and TRBJ1-5; D unclear. CDR3 sequence (DNA): TGTGCCAGCAGTTCAGTCGTGGGGAGGCCCCAGCATTTT. Protein: CASSSVVGRPQHF.